This T cell receptor beta chain was recorded in a study of early T cells in non-severe SARS-CoV-2 infection. Study at large: Sequencing targeted bulk RNA from unsorted whole blood, leaving chains unpaired. Notes on the study in general: Matching against VDJdb likely underestimated virus-specific expansions, favoring anti-spike CD8.

Unique molecular identifiers were affixed to single, distinct cDNA molecules. TCRdb analysed the 5' RACE reads with MiXCR anew, one entry per CDR3 protein. The sample has around 81,000 distinct CDR3 sequences, roughly 13% seen once. In its sample, this clonotype was seen a few times. Its matching antigen is unknown. V was pared by 2 bases and J by 6 bases, with 8 bases between. The germline V gene encodes CDR1 MNHNY and CDR2 SVGAGI (reference sequence). This CDR3 spans 12 amino acids. The material sequenced was whole blood. This receptor was obtained from an adult who was a healthcare worker with PCR-confirmed SARS-CoV-2 infection or an uninfected control (not recorded which). The rearrangement uses TRBV6-6 and TRBJ2-7; no definite D call. CDR3 nucleotide sequence: TGTGCCAGCAGTTACCCGCCGGGCGAGCAGTACTTC. Translation gives CASSYPPGEQYF.